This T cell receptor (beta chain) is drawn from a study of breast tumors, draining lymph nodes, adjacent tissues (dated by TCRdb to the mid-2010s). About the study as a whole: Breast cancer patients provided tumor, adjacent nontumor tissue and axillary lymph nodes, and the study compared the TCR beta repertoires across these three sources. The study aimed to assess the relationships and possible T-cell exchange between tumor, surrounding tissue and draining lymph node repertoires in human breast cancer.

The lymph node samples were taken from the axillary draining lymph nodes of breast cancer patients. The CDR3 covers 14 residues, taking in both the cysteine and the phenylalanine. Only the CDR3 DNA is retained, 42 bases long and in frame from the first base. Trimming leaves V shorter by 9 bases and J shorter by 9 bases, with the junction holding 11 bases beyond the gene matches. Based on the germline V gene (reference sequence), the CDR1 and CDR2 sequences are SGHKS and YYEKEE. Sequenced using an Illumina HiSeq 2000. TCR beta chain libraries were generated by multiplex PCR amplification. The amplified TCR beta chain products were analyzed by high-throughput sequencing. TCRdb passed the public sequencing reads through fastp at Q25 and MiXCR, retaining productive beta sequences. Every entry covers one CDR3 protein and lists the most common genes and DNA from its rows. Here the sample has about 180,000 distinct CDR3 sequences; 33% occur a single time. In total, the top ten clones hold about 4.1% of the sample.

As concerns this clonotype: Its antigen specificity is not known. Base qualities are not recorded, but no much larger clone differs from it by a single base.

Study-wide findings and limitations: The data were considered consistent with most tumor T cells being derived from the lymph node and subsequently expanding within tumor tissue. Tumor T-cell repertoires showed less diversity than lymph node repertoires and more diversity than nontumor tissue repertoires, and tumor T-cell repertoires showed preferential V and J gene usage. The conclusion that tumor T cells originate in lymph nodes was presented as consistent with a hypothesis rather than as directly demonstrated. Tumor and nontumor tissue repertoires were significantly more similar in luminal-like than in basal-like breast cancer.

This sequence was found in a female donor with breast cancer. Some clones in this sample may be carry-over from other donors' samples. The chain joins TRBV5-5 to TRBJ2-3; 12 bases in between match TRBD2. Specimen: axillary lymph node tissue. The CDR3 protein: CATNKRGTSGTQYF. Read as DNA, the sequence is TGTGCCACCAACAAAAGAGGGACTAGCGGGACGCAGTATTTT.